These 11 T cell receptor beta chains originate from one sample sequenced in a study of T cell responses to AZD1222 COVID-19 vaccine. Some clones are missing from TCRdb's copy, which holds only in-frame ones; the method was immunoSEQ multiplex PCR. This table has 140,000 to 150,000 clones, around 91% appearing once. The sample in question was peripheral blood, obtained on day 0 of AZD1222 vaccination. These receptors originate from an adult in good health.

This chain links TRBV24-1 with TRBJ2-1; the D gene is possibly TRBD2 (6 bases). Trimming left V 3 bases short and J 8 bases short, with 16 bases between. This CDR3 is 15 amino acids long. Germline assignment: CDR1 KGHDR and CDR2 SFDVKD. CDR3 coding DNA: TGTGCCACCAGTGATGGTGGCGGGAACCCACATGAGCAGTTCTTC. Amino acids: CATSDGGGNPHEQFF.

This chain joins TRBV5-4 and TRBJ2-3, with D uncertain. Trimming shortened V by 0 bases and J by 4 bases, and 6 bases separated the two germline ends. Germline lookup yields CDR1 SGHNT and CDR2 YYREEE (reference sequence). This CDR3 is built from 13 residues. The CDR3 DNA follows: TGTGCCAGCAGCTTGGAGGCAGCAGATACGCAGTATTTT. Encoded protein: CASSLEAADTQYF. Variable domain in full (rest from reference TRBV5-4 and TRBJ2-3): ETGVTQSPTHLIKTRGQQVTLRCSSQSGHNTVSWYQQALGQGPQFIFQYYREEENGRGNFPPRFSGLQFPNYSSELNVNALELDDSALYLCASSLEAADTQYFGPGTRLTVL.

In its sample, this clone was seen once. This sequence joins TRBV5-4 and TRBJ2-7; possible D gene TRBD2, 6 bases. This CDR3 has 15 residues. V was clipped by 5 bases and J by 0 bases, with 15 bases between them. Germline V CDR1 and CDR2: SGHNT, YYREEE (reference sequence). CDR3 bases: TGTGCCAGCAGGGGATGGGACGGGAGCTCCTACGAGCAGTACTTC. As protein: CASRGWDGSSYEQYF.

The chain employs TRBV6-2 or TRBV6-3 and TRBJ1-6; possibly TRBD1 for D (6 bases). Per the germline V gene, CDR1 is MNHEY and CDR2 is SVGEGT. V was trimmed by 5 bases and J by 6 bases, leaving 14 bases between them. The CDR3 is 15 residues long. This CDR3 is CASSRYRDANSPLHF. Written as DNA, the CDR3 is TGTGCCAGCAGTCGTTACAGGGACGCTAATTCACCCCTCCACTTT.

The chain employs TRBV18 and TRBJ1-4; maybe TRBD1 (5 bases). Germline-derived CDR1 and CDR2 are KGHSH and LQKENI. The V gene lost 4 bases and the J gene lost 4 bases, with 22 bases spanning the gap. The CDR3 consists of 18 residues. The CDR3 coding sequence is TGTGCCAGCTCACGTGTCTTAGCAGGCGACAGCATTAATGAAAAACTGTTTTTT. It is translated as CASSRVLAGDSINEKLFF.

The rearrangement joins TRBV18 to TRBJ1-1; 9 nucleotides match TRBD1. The CDR3 has 15 residues. Per germline, CDR1 KGHSH and CDR2 LQKENI. After removal of 6 bases from V and 1 base from J, the junction contained 6 bases not matched to a gene. The CDR3 region has the DNA TGTGCCAGCTCGTATCGACAGGGGGGGAACACTGAAGCTTTCTTT. Protein product: CASSYRQGGNTEAFF.

This sequence joins TRBV10-1 and TRBJ1-3, with D hard to call. CDR1 and CDR2 (germline): WNHNN, SYGVQD (reference sequence). V was trimmed by 4 bases and J by 8 bases, leaving 12 bases between them. The CDR3 totals 13 residues. The CDR3, as DNA: TGCGCCAGCAGTGGTCGCCCCGAATACACCATATATTTT. Translation gives CASSGRPEYTIYF.

The genes are TRBV11-3 and TRBJ1-4; D not certain. CDR1 is SGHNT and CDR2 is YENEEA in the germline V gene. The CDR3 contains 13 residues. Trimming cost V 4 bases and J 8 bases, with 11 bases left between them. In DNA form, the CDR3 reads TGTGCCAGCAGCTATGGCACGGACGAAAAACTGTTTTTT. It translates to CASSYGTDEKLFF.

This chain connects TRBV7-9 to TRBJ2-7; 7 bases are shared with TRBD1. Germline V lookup: CDR1 SEHNR, CDR2 FQNEAQ (reference sequence). The CDR3 has 15 residues. Trimming cost V 0 bases and J 3 bases; bases outside gene matches: 5. CDR3 sequence: CASSLAGTENYEQYF. CDR3 coding DNA: TGTGCCAGCAGCTTAGCGGGGACAGAGAACTACGAGCAGTACTTC.

The chain employs TRBV13 and TRBJ2-1; D may be TRBD2 (6 bases). Germline-derived CDR1 and CDR2 are PRHDT and FYEKMQ (reference sequence). The CDR3 has 14 amino acids. V lost 8 bases to trimming and J lost 3 bases, with 14 bases between them. The CDR3 coding sequence is TGTGCCAGCTTTAGGAGGGGATTCTACAATGAGCAGTTCTTC. It is translated as CASFRRGFYNEQFF.

CDR3 sequence (DNA): TGTGCCAGCAGTTACTCTGACAGTCCGTCTATGCCCCAGCATTTT. Translation: CASSYSDSPSMPQHF. The rearrangement joins TRBV6-5 to TRBJ1-5, with a possible D match to TRBD1 (5 bases). CDR3 size: 15 residues. Trimming removed 0 bases at V and 9 bases at J, with 15 bases between. Germline V gives CDR1 MNHEY, CDR2 SVGAGI.